The T cell receptor beta chain described here comes from a study of blood T cell repertoires in COVID-19. The CDR3 has 13 residues. Germline V gives CDR1 LNHDA, CDR2 SQIVND (reference sequence). Trimming shortened V by 6 bases and J by 6 bases, and 14 bases separated the two germline ends. Clones were read by immunoSEQ multiplex PCR, and TCRdb kept only the in-frame ones, dropping some. The sample includes approximately 320,000 clones, nearly 90% of them seen just once. The sample was peripheral blood. This TCR was recovered from a woman aged 30 to 39 with COVID-19, enrolled during active disease. V and J are TRBV19 and TRBJ1-2, with D tentatively TRBD1 (6 bases). The CDR3 protein is CASRRDIRDGYTF. The CDR3 DNA follows: TGTGCCAGTAGACGGGACATCAGAGATGGCTACACCTTC. Looking up the rest from reference TRBV19 and TRBJ1-2 gives the full variable domain: DGGITQSPKYLFRKEGQNVTLSCEQNLNHDAMYWYRQDPGQGLRLIYYSQIVNDFQKGDIAEGYSVSREKKESFPLTVTSAQKNPTAFYLCASRRDIRDGYTFGSGTRLTVV.